These T cell receptor beta chains were read from a single sample in a study of T and B cells in COVID-19 patients. TCRdb ran MiXCR on the multiplex PCR reads and lists one entry per CDR3 protein. Of roughly 5,000 distinct CDR3 sequences detected, about a third appear once; the ten largest clones hold roughly 24%. The sample comprised blood. The receptor set was obtained from a human donor who had recovered from COVID-19. Each CDR3 is given with its conserved first and last residue. The D gene is left open where the match is weak. A clone size is listed for some rows: how often the clone was seen (once, few, many), or a class if it is expanded.

>TRBJ1-4|TRBV5-1|-|-
TGCGCCAGTAAGAACACAGGAAACCCAACTAATGAAAAACTGTTTTTT
CASKNTGNPTNEKLFF
>TRBJ2-3|TRBV30|TRBD1|medium-sized
TGTGCCTGGGGACAGGGGAGGTCATCTGGCACAGATACGCAGTATTTT
CAWGQGRSSGTDTQYF
>TRBJ1-1|TRBV7-9|-|-
TGTGCCAGCAGCTTAGTGGAGGGGACGAACACTGAAGCTTTCTTT
CASSLVEGTNTEAFF
>TRBJ1-3|TRBV6-1|-|medium-sized
TGTGCCAGCAACCAAGGGGTGATCTCTGGAAACACCATATATTTT
CASNQGVISGNTIYF
>TRBJ1-4|TRBV6-5|-|few
TGTGCCAGCAGCATCAGAACTAATGAAAAACTGTTTTTT
CASSIRTNEKLFF
>TRBJ1-1|TRBV27|-|few
TGTGCCACTCTGCGAGGTGGTGAAGCTTTCTTT
CATLRGGEAFF
>TRBJ2-3|TRBV29-1|TRBD1|large
TGCAGCGTAGGAACAGGGACAGGGGATAATACGCAGTATTTT
CSVGTGTGDNTQYF
>TRBJ1-1|TRBV12-3/TRBV12-4|-|-
TGTGCCAGCAGTCCCCGGCGGGGGAACACTGAAGCTTTCTTT
CASSPRRGNTEAFF
>TRBJ2-4|TRBV6-4|-|-
TGTGCCAGCAGTGACTCACACGACAGCGGCCTTCAGTACTTC
CASSDSHDSGLQYF
>TRBJ2-1|TRBV7-4|-|-
TGTGCCAGCAGCTTACCACTCTACAATGAGCAGTTCTTC
CASSLPLYNEQFF